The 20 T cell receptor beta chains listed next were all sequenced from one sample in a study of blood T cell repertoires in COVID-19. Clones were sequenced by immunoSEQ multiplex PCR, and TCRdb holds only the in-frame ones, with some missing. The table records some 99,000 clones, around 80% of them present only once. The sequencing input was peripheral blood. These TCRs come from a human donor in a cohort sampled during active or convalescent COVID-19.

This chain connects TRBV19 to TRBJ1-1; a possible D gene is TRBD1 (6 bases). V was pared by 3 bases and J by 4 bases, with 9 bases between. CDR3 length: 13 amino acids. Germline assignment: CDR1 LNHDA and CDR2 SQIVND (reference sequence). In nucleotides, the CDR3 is TGTGCCAGTAGTATTGGCAGGGGCACTGAAGCTTTCTTT. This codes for CASSIGRGTEAFF. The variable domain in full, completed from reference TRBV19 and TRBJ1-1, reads DGGITQSPKYLFRKEGQNVTLSCEQNLNHDAMYWYRQDPGQGLRLIYYSQIVNDFQKGDIAEGYSVSREKKESFPLTVTSAQKNPTAFYLCASSIGRGTEAFFGQGTRLTVV.

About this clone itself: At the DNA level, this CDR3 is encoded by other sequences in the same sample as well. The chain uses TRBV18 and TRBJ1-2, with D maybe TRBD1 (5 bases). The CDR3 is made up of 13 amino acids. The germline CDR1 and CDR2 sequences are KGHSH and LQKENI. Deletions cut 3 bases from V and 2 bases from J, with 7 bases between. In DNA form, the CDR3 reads TGTGCCAGCTCACCGGGACTCAACTATGGCTACACCTTC. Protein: CASSPGLNYGYTF.

The CDR3 region has the DNA TGTGCCAGCAGTTTCTTTAGACGGAGAACCGGGGAGCTGTTTTTT. Its translation: CASSFFRRRTGELFF. V is TRBV28 and J is TRBJ2-2; D gene unclear. Trimming removed 3 bases at V and 5 bases at J, with 13 bases between. Germline CDR1 reads MDHEN; CDR2 reads SYDVKM. The CDR3 sequence is 15 residues long.

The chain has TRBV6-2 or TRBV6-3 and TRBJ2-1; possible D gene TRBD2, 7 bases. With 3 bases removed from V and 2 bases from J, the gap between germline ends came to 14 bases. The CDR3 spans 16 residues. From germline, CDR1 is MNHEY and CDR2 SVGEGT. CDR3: CASSYRGRGAYNEQFF. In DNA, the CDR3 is TGTGCCAGCAGTTATAGGGGGAGGGGAGCCTACAATGAGCAGTTCTTC.

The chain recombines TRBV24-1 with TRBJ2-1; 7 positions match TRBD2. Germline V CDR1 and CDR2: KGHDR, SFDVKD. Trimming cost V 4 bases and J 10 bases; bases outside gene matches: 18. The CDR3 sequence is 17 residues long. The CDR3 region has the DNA TGTGCCACCAGTGACTTGTCAACCGGGAGGAGAAGGGGAGAGCAGTTCTTC. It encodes CATSDLSTGRRRGEQFF.

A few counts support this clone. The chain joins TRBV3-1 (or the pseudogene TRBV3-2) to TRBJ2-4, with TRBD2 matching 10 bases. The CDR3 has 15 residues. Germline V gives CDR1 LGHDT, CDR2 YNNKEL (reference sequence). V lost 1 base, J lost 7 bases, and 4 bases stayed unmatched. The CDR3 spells CASSQGSGGDNIQYF. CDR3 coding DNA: TGTGCCAGCAGCCAAGGGAGCGGGGGGGACAACATTCAGTACTTC.

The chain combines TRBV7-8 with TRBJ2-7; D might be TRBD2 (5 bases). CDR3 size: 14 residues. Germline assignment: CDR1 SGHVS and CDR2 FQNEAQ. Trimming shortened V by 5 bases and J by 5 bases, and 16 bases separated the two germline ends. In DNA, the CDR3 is TGTGCCAGCAGCCGAGGGCCCAGGTCGGACGAGCAGTACTTC. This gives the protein CASSRGPRSDEQYF. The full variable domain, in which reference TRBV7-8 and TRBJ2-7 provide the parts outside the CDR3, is GAGVSQSPRYKVAKRGQDVALRCDPISGHVSLFWYQQALGQGPEFLTYFQNEAQLDKSGLPSDRFFAERPEGSVSTLKIQRTQQEDSAVYLCASSRGPRSDEQYFGPGTRLTVT.

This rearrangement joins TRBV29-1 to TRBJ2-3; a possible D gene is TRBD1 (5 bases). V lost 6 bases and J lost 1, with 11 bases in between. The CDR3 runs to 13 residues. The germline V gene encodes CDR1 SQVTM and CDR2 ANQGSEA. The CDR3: CSVRQRGTDTQYF. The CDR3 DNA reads TGCAGCGTACGACAGAGAGGCACAGATACGCAGTATTTT.

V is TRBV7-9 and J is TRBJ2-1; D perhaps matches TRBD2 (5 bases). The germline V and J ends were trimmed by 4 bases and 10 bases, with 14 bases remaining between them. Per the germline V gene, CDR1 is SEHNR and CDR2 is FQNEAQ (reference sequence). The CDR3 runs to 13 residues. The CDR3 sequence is CASSYPSSGEQFF. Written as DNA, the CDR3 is TGTGCCAGCAGCTACCCCTCCTCGGGGGAGCAGTTCTTC.

The CDR3 here is CASSDRALPGRYQFF. The CDR3 region has the DNA TGTGCCAGTAGCGACCGGGCGCTCCCGGGGAGATACCAGTTCTTC. The chain has TRBV19 and TRBJ2-1, with a possible D match to TRBD2 (5 bases). V shed 6 bases and J shed 13 bases, with 25 bases lying between them. This CDR3 has 15 residues. In germline, CDR1 is LNHDA, CDR2 SQIVND (reference sequence). Together with reference TRBV19 and TRBJ2-1, the CDR3 gives the full variable domain: DGGITQSPKYLFRKEGQNVTLSCEQNLNHDAMYWYRQDPGQGLRLIYYSQIVNDFQKGDIAEGYSVSREKKESFPLTVTSAQKNPTAFYLCASSDRALPGRYQFFGPGTRLTVL.

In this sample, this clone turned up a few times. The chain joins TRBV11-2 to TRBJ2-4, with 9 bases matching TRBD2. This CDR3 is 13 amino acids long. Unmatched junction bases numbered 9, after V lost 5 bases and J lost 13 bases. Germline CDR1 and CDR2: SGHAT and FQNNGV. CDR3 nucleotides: TGTGCCAGCAGCCCAGGGGCTAGCGGGGCCCAGTACTTC. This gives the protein CASSPGASGAQYF.

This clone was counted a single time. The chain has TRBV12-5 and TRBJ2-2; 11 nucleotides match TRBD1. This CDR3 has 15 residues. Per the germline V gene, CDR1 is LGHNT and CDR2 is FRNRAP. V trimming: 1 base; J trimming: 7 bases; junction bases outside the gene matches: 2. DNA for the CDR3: TGTGCTAGTGGTTTGGGGACAGGGGGCCACGGGGAGCTGTTTTTT. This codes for CASGLGTGGHGELFF.

The CDR3 loop reads CASSSRGNTGELFF. The CDR3 nucleotides read TGTGCCAGCAGCTCGCGGGGGAACACCGGGGAGCTGTTTTTT. The rearrangement joins TRBV3-1 (or the pseudogene TRBV3-2) to TRBJ2-2; tentative D call: TRBD2 (6 bases). CDR3 size: 14 residues. Germline lookup yields CDR1 LGHDT and CDR2 YNNKEL (reference sequence). V lost 5 bases, J lost 1 base, and 8 bases lay in between.

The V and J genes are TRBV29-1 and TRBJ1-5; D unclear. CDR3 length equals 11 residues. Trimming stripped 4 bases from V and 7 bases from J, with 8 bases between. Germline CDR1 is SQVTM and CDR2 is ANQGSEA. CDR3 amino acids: CSVGEAQPQHF. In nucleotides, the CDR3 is TGCAGCGTTGGGGAGGCCCAGCCCCAGCATTTT.

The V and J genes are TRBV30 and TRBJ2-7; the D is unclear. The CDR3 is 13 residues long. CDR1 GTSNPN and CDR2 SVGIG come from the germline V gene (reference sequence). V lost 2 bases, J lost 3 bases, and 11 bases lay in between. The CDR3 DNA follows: TGTGCCTGGAGTCCCGGTCCTAACTACGAGCAGTACTTC. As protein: CAWSPGPNYEQYF.

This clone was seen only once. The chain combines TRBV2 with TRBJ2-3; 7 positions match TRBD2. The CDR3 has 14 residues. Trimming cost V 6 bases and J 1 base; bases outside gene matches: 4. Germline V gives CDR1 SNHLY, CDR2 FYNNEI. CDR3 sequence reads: CASSETSGTDTQYF. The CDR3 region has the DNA TGTGCCAGCAGCGAAACTAGCGGCACAGATACGCAGTATTTT.

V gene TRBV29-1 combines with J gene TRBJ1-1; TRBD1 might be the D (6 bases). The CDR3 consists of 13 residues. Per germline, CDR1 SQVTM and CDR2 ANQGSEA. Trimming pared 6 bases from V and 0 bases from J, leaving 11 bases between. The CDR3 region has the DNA TGCAGCGTCATGACAGGCATGAACACTGAAGCTTTCTTT. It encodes CSVMTGMNTEAFF.

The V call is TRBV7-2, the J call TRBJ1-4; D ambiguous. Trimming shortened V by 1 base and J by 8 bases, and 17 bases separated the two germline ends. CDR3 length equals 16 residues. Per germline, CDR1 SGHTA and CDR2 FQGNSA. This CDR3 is CASSLGVGDADEKLFF. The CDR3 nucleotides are TGTGCCAGCAGCTTAGGGGTTGGAGATGCCGACGAAAAACTGTTTTTT.

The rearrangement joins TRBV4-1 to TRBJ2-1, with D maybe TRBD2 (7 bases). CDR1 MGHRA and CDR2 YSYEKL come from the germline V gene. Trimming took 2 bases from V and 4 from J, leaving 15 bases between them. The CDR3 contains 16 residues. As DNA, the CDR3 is TGCGCCAGCAGCCAACGACGGGGGGCGGGTTACAATGAGCAGTTCTTC. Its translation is CASSQRRGAGYNEQFF.

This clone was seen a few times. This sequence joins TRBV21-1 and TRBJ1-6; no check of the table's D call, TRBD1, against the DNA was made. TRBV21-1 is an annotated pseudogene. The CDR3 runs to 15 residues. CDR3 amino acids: CASSHRDRVTSPLHF. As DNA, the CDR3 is TGTGCCAGCAGCCACCGGGACAGGGTGACTTCACCCCTCCACTTT.